These 3 T cell receptor beta chains were all obtained from the same sample, sequenced in a study of vaccination and CD4 T cells after COVID-19. For these TCRs, the target antigens are not known. Stated treatment: roughly 10-day PBMC culture with coronavirus spike peptide pools or control peptides (ViraFEST assay). The Oncomine TCR Beta short-read assay was applied to DNA of cultured CD4+ T cells. TCRdb recomputed calls from the PCR reads with MiXCR, one row per CDR3 protein. Of roughly 19,000 distinct CDR3 sequences detected, around 60% appear once; the ten largest clones hold roughly 8%. Input material: CD4+ T cells from blood, cultured in vitro. Source of these receptors: a human donor who had recovered from COVID-19.

V gene TRBV11-1 combines with J gene TRBJ1-2, with D perhaps TRBD1 (5 bases). The V end lost 7 bases, the J end lost 6 bases, and 12 bases lay between the germline ends. CDR3 length: 12 amino acids. The germline V gene encodes CDR1 SGHAT and CDR2 FQDESV (reference sequence). CDR3 nucleotide sequence: TGTGCCAGCACCTCCGACAGCGATGGCTACACCTTC. Translation: CASTSDSDGYTF.

The rearrangement joins TRBV18 to TRBJ2-3, with no clear D. Germline assignment: CDR1 KGHSH and CDR2 LQKENI. The ends were cut back, 3 bases at V and 2 bases at J, with 9 bases in the middle. This CDR3 region has 14 residues. This CDR3 is CASSPVRPTDTQYF. DNA of the CDR3: TGTGCCAGCTCACCGGTCAGACCCACAGATACGCAGTATTTT.

The J gene is TRBJ2-1, the V gene TRBV14; 12 positions agree with TRBD2. The CDR3 totals 15 residues. With V trimmed by 3 bases and J by 4 bases, 1 base remained unmatched. Germline loops: CDR1 SGHDN, CDR2 FVKESK. CDR3 region: CASSQLAGGYNEQFF. The CDR3 nucleotides are TGTGCCAGCAGCCAGCTAGCGGGAGGGTACAATGAGCAGTTCTTC. Full variable domain (rest looked up from reference TRBV14 and TRBJ2-1): EAGVTQFPSHSVIEKGQTVTLRCDPISGHDNLYWYRRVMGKEIKFLLHFVKESKQDESGMPNNRFLAERTGGTYSTLKVQPAELEDSGVYFCASSQLAGGYNEQFFGPGTRLTVL.